This T cell receptor beta chain was found in a study of blood T cell repertoires in COVID-19. This clone appeared a few times. Unmatched junction bases numbered 5, after V lost 2 bases and J lost 2 bases. The CDR3 extends over 16 amino acids. CDR1 MNHEY and CDR2 SVGEGT come from the germline V gene. The data were produced by immunoSEQ multiplex PCR, yet TCRdb's version contains in-frame clones alone and is incomplete. The sample has around 100,000 clones; about 90% are singletons. The sequence was obtained from a man aged 30 to 39 in a cohort sampled during active COVID-19. Material for sequencing was peripheral blood. The chain carries TRBV6-2 or TRBV6-3 and TRBJ2-7, with 11 nucleotides matching TRBD2. In DNA form, the CDR3 reads TGTGCCAGCAGTTACCAGACTAGCGGGGAAGCCTACGAGCAGTACTTC. This encodes CASSYQTSGEAYEQYF.